The 29 T cell receptor beta chains reported below all come from one sample, sequenced in a study of OX40 agonist ivuxolimab in advanced cancers. Profiling relied on immunoSEQ multiplex PCR, and the TCRdb table lists in-frame clones only, not all of them. The sample holds 60,000 to 75,000 clones, 91% seen once. The sample consisted of CD4+ or CD8+ T cells sorted from blood, taken in a trial of the OX40 agonist ivuxolimab. The receptors shown here come from an adult with an advanced solid tumor such as melanoma, head and neck, liver or kidney cancer.

The genes are TRBV11-2 and TRBJ2-1; 7 bases map to TRBD1. Germline CDR1 reads SGHAT; CDR2 reads FQNNGV. The J segment lost 8 bases and the V segment lost 1 base, leaving 8 bases of the junction unmatched. There are 15 residues in the CDR3. In nucleotides, the CDR3 is TGTGCCAGCAGCTTAGTCTTACAGGGGTGGGATGAGCAGTTCTTC. Its protein product is CASSLVLQGWDEQFF.

Concerning this clone: One end of the junction does not line up with germline, which may come from a read error. The V call is TRBV30, the J call TRBJ1-2, with 7 bases matching TRBD1. The CDR3 covers 15 residues. Germline V lookup: CDR1 GTSNPN, CDR2 SVGIG (reference sequence). CDR3 coding DNA: TGTGCCTGGAAGCGGGACAGTGTTGGGTCCTGGGATTACATCTTC. It translates to CAWKRDSVGSWDYIF. Filled out from reference TRBV30 and TRBJ1-2, the complete variable domain reads SQTIHQWPATLVQPVGSPLSLECTVEGTSNPNLYWYRQAAGRGLQLLFYSVGIGQISSEVPQNLSASRPQDRQFILSSKKLLLSDSGFYLCAWKRDSVGSWDYIFGSGTRLTVV.

The chain joins TRBV5-3 to TRBJ2-3; D may be TRBD2 (7 bases). TRBV5-3 is assigned to the ORF class and has an uncertain function. The CDR3 contains 14 residues. Deletions cut 9 bases from V and 2 bases from J, with 16 bases between. The CDR3 region is CAKLGGQVTDTQYF. In DNA, the CDR3 is TGTGCCAAACTCGGGGGGCAGGTCACAGATACGCAGTATTTT.

The chain carries TRBV18 and TRBJ1-6; no definite D call. The CDR3 has 13 residues. The germline V gene has CDR1 KGHSH and CDR2 LQKENI. V lost 8 bases and J 8 bases, leaving 13 bases between the germline ends. The CDR3 DNA reads as TGTGCCAGCACTGACACAAGTCATTCACCCCTCCACTTT. Translating it yields CASTDTSHSPLHF.

The J gene is TRBJ1-2, the V gene TRBV2, with D unclear. Germline V gene lookup returns CDR1 SNHLY and CDR2 FYNNEI. Trimming removed 3 bases from V and 8 bases from J, with 10 bases in between. CDR3 size: 12 residues. CDR3 nucleotide sequence: TGTGCCAGCAGTGAGGAGGGCACCGGCTACACCTTC. This translates into CASSEEGTGYTF.

The V call is TRBV14, the J call TRBJ2-5; D uncertain. Trimming cost V 3 bases and J 7 bases, with 21 bases left between them. The CDR3 runs to 16 residues. From germline, CDR1 is SGHDN and CDR2 FVKESK. Written as DNA, the CDR3 is TGTGCCAGCAGCCATGGCGGTCCCCCCCGAGGATGGACCCAGTACTTC. It yields the protein CASSHGGPPRGWTQYF.

The J gene is TRBJ2-3, the V gene TRBV4-2; 9 bases are a match to TRBD1. There are 19 residues in the CDR3. V shed 1 base, J shed 3 bases, and the junction held 14 bases outside the gene matches. Germline V gene data show CDR1 as LGHNA and CDR2 as YNFKEQ. The CDR3 here is CASSQGSGPGQGFTDTQYF. The CDR3 DNA is TGTGCCAGCAGCCAAGGGTCGGGCCCGGGACAGGGATTTACAGATACGCAGTATTTT.

This clone showed up just a few times. The chain has TRBV19 and TRBJ1-1; 7 bases match TRBD1. Germline values: CDR1 LNHDA, CDR2 SQIVND (reference sequence). V lost 8 bases to trimming and J lost 4 bases; unmatched junction nucleotides: 4. CDR3 length: 12 residues. CDR3 sequence reads: CASEDRATEAFF. DNA for the CDR3: TGTGCCAGTGAAGACAGGGCCACTGAAGCTTTCTTT.

The gene calls are TRBV2 and TRBJ1-4, with a weak D call TRBD1 (6 bases). The CDR3 is 14 amino acids. V was cut by 5 bases and J by 8 bases, with 15 bases left in between. Germline V gene lookup returns CDR1 SNHLY and CDR2 FYNNEI. CDR3 amino acids: CASSPPAGAEKLFF. In DNA, the CDR3 is TGTGCCAGCAGTCCCCCGGCAGGGGCGGAAAAACTGTTTTTT.

The chain links TRBV4-1 to TRBJ2-2, with D unresolved. Trimming took 3 bases from V and 1 from J, leaving 9 bases between them. This CDR3 has 15 residues. Germline V CDR1 and CDR2: MGHRA, YSYEKL. For the CDR3, the DNA is TGCGCCAGCAGCCATATGAGCGAGAACACCGGGGAGCTGTTTTTT. Translation: CASSHMSENTGELFF.

The chain combines TRBV7-3 with TRBJ2-2; 11 nucleotides agree with TRBD2. The CDR3 contains 18 residues. Germline assignment: CDR1 SGHTA and CDR2 FQGTGA. V was pared by 2 bases and J by 4 bases, with 9 bases of the junction left unmatched. The CDR3: CASSLGSAGLAATGELFF. The CDR3 bases are TGTGCCAGCAGCTTAGGATCCGCGGGACTAGCGGCCACCGGGGAGCTGTTTTTT.

The rearrangement joins TRBV19 to TRBJ2-7; D is possibly TRBD1 (5 bases). The germline V gene has CDR1 LNHDA and CDR2 SQIVND (reference sequence). Trimming removed 4 bases from V and 6 bases from J, with 13 bases in between. The CDR3 extends over 13 amino acids. The CDR3 is CASSSAQGGEQYF. DNA for the CDR3: TGTGCCAGTAGTAGCGCCCAGGGTGGCGAGCAGTACTTC. The full variable domain, completed using reference TRBV19 and TRBJ2-7, is DGGITQSPKYLFRKEGQNVTLSCEQNLNHDAMYWYRQDPGQGLRLIYYSQIVNDFQKGDIAEGYSVSREKKESFPLTVTSAQKNPTAFYLCASSSAQGGEQYFGPGTRLTVT.

The chain joins TRBV30 to TRBJ1-4; D not resolved. CDR3 size: 12 residues. CDR1 and CDR2 from the germline V gene are GTSNPN and SVGIG (reference sequence). Trimming removed 3 bases at V and 10 bases at J, with 12 bases between. The CDR3 bases are TGTGCCTGGAGGTCAGAAGCGGGAAAACTGTTTTTT. Translated, it gives CAWRSEAGKLFF.

The chain employs TRBV7-3 and TRBJ1-2; tentatively, D is TRBD1 (6 bases). CDR1 is SGHTA, CDR2 FQGTGA, per germline. Trimming shortened V by 1 base and J by 7 bases, and 10 bases separated the two germline ends. This CDR3 spans 13 amino acids. Here the CDR3 reads CASSLSSGVGYTF. CDR3 in DNA: TGTGCCAGCAGCTTAAGTTCAGGGGTTGGCTACACCTTC.

V is TRBV6-6 and J is TRBJ2-7; D call uncertain. Trimming left V 5 bases short and J 2 bases short, with 7 bases between. Germline V gene sequence: CDR1 MNHNY, CDR2 SVGAGI (reference sequence). This CDR3 region has 12 residues. The chain's CDR3 is CASSDKTYEQYF. The CDR3, as DNA: TGTGCCAGCAGTGACAAGACCTACGAGCAGTACTTC.

The chain employs TRBV18 and TRBJ2-7; D perhaps matches TRBD1 (6 bases). Trimming took 5 bases from V and 3 from J, leaving 14 bases between them. This CDR3 has 14 residues. The germline V gene encodes CDR1 KGHSH and CDR2 LQKENI. The CDR3 sequence: CASSSTGGGYEQYF. The CDR3 nucleotides read TGTGCCAGCTCATCGACAGGAGGTGGCTACGAGCAGTACTTC. The complete variable domain, with remaining parts taken from reference TRBV18 and TRBJ2-7, reads NAGVMQNPRHLVRRRGQEARLRCSPMKGHSHVYWYRQLPEEGLKFMVYLQKENIIDESGMPKERFSAEFPKEGPSILRIQQVVRGDSAAYFCASSSTGGGYEQYFGPGTRLTVT.

The chain has TRBV15 and TRBJ1-4; D is undetermined. Germline V CDR1 and CDR2: LNHNV, YYDKDF (reference sequence). The CDR3 contains 15 residues. Trimming cost V 0 bases and J 9 bases, with 14 bases left between them. This CDR3 reads CATSRDQASDQKLFF. The CDR3 nucleotides are TGTGCCACCAGCAGAGATCAGGCGAGCGACCAAAAACTGTTTTTT.

The chain is built from TRBV5-4 and TRBJ2-7; 12 bases agree with TRBD2. The ends lost 4 bases at V and 1 base at J; junction bases unmatched: 3. This CDR3 contains 15 residues. Germline V CDR1 and CDR2: SGHNT, YYREEE (reference sequence). CDR3 amino acids: CASSHTSGRSYEQYF. The CDR3 DNA follows: TGTGCCAGCAGCCACACTAGCGGGAGGTCCTACGAGCAGTACTTC. The full variable domain, completed using reference TRBV5-4 and TRBJ2-7, is ETGVTQSPTHLIKTRGQQVTLRCSSQSGHNTVSWYQQALGQGPQFIFQYYREEENGRGNFPPRFSGLQFPNYSSELNVNALELDDSALYLCASSHTSGRSYEQYFGPGTRLTVT.

J is TRBJ2-3 and V is TRBV6-6; TRBD2 might be the D (5 bases). The V gene lost 2 bases and the J gene lost 2 bases, with 8 bases spanning the gap. Germline CDR1 is MNHNY and CDR2 is SVGAGI (reference sequence). This CDR3 spans 14 amino acids. DNA for the CDR3: TGTGCCAGCAGTTACCGGGGATCCACAGATACGCAGTATTTT. It is translated as CASSYRGSTDTQYF.

The rearrangement uses TRBV19 and TRBJ2-3; TRBD2 aligns across 7 bases. CDR1 is LNHDA, CDR2 SQIVND, per germline (reference sequence). V gave up 1 base and J gave up 0 bases; unmatched junction bases: 1. The CDR3 spans 15 residues. CDR3 sequence: CASSIGSGSTDTQYF. DNA for the CDR3: TGTGCCAGTAGTATAGGTAGCGGGAGCACAGATACGCAGTATTTT.

The J gene is TRBJ1-6, the V gene TRBV6-5; D is possibly TRBD1 (5 bases). This CDR3 region has 16 residues. CDR1 MNHEY and CDR2 SVGAGI come from the germline V gene. Trimming stripped 4 bases from V and 10 bases from J, with 20 bases between. This CDR3 reads CASSSSFGGSKSPLHF. The CDR3 bases are TGTGCCAGCAGTTCCTCCTTTGGGGGTAGTAAATCACCCCTCCACTTT.

The chain combines TRBV2 with TRBJ1-5; maybe TRBD1 (6 bases). Germline V gene data show CDR1 as SNHLY and CDR2 as FYNNEI. V lost 4 bases to trimming and J lost 2 bases, with 9 bases between them. This CDR3 is 14 amino acids long. This CDR3 is CASSGDTGNQPQHF. CDR3 in DNA: TGTGCCAGCAGTGGGGACACTGGCAATCAGCCCCAGCATTTT.

The gene calls are TRBV10-3 and TRBJ2-7, with D perhaps TRBD2 (6 bases). The germline V and J ends were trimmed by 10 bases and 6 bases, with 22 bases remaining between them. This CDR3 contains 14 residues. Per the germline V gene, CDR1 is ENHRY and CDR2 is SYGVKD. The CDR3 reads CATSEWSGDTEQYF. CDR3 DNA: TGTGCCACCTCTGAGTGGTCGGGAGATACCGAGCAGTACTTC.

J is TRBJ2-1 and V is TRBV10-1; TRBD2 might be the D (5 bases). CDR1 is WNHNN, CDR2 SYGVQD, per germline (reference sequence). V shed 3 bases and J shed 2 bases, with 20 bases lying between them. This CDR3 spans 18 amino acids. The CDR3 loop is CASSDSGLGAAAYNEQFF. The CDR3 DNA sequence: TGCGCCAGCAGTGACTCCGGACTCGGAGCTGCAGCCTACAATGAGCAGTTCTTC.

This sequence joins TRBV11-2 and TRBJ2-7; 7 nucleotides align to TRBD1. The germline V gene encodes CDR1 SGHAT and CDR2 FQNNGV. The CDR3 loop spans 15 amino acids. J was trimmed by 0 bases and V by 5 bases; bases with no gene match: 7. The CDR3 sequence: CASSIQGVPSYEQYF. The CDR3 bases are TGTGCCAGCAGCATCCAGGGGGTTCCCTCCTACGAGCAGTACTTC.

This sequence joins TRBV5-1 and TRBJ1-1; D is uncertain. The CDR3 runs to 12 residues. Trimming left V 0 bases short and J 9 bases short, with 9 bases between. CDR1 is SGHRS and CDR2 is YFSETQ in the germline V gene. This CDR3 reads CASSLARRKAFF. CDR3 nucleotide sequence: TGCGCCAGCAGCTTGGCCAGACGGAAAGCTTTCTTT. The variable domain in full, completed from reference TRBV5-1 and TRBJ1-1, reads KAGVTQTPRYLIKTRGQQVTLSCSPISGHRSVSWYQQTPGQGLQFLFEYFSETQRNKGNFPGRFSGRQFSNSRSEMNVSTLELGDSALYLCASSLARRKAFFGQGTRLTVV.

J is TRBJ2-2 and V is TRBV9; unclear D gene. Trimming stripped 7 bases from V and 1 base from J, with 5 bases between. The CDR3 loop spans 12 amino acids. The germline V gene has CDR1 SGDLS and CDR2 YYNGEE. The CDR3 protein is CASGKNTGELFF. DNA for the CDR3: TGTGCCAGCGGTAAGAACACCGGGGAGCTGTTTTTT.

The chain has TRBV4-1 and TRBJ1-5; D perhaps matches TRBD1 (6 bases). The CDR3 extends over 15 amino acids. The V and J ends lost 4 bases and 7 bases respectively, with 17 bases between them. The germline CDR1 and CDR2 sequences are MGHRA and YSYEKL. The CDR3 is CASSRKYRERQPQHF. The CDR3, as DNA: TGCGCCAGCAGCCGGAAGTACAGGGAAAGGCAGCCCCAGCATTTT.

The rearrangement uses TRBV12-2 and TRBJ2-2; TRBD1 is the table's D call, not checked against the DNA. TRBV12-2 is flagged as a pseudogene. There are 17 residues in the CDR3. The chain's CDR3 is CASRLIVGQGFPGELFF. The CDR3 nucleotides are TGTGCAAGTCGCTTAATAGTGGGACAGGGGTTCCCCGGGGAGCTGTTTTTT.